The clone carrying this TCR beta chain was detected only a few times. Repertoires were generated with immunoSEQ multiplex PCR, while TCRdb's copy carries only in-frame clones and drops some. The sample has around 340,000 clones, 75% to 90% seen once. V was pared by 4 bases and J by 2 bases, with 12 bases of the junction left unmatched. Per germline, CDR1 SGHKS and CDR2 YYEKEE (reference sequence). The CDR3 consists of 17 residues. This sample is part of a study of blood T cell repertoires in COVID-19. At the level of the study: Acute and convalescent COVID-19 samples came from the United States, Italy and Spain. In each case, the material was cDNA or gDNA derived from T cells, B-cell-depleted T cells, or PBMCs.

Seattle patient enrollment occurred during active infection, with longitudinal follow-up thereafter. The receptor was derived from an older woman with COVID-19, enrolled during active disease. Sequenced material: peripheral blood. The chain links TRBV5-5 to TRBJ1-5; TRBD1 matches 7 bases. CDR3 DNA: TGTGCCAGCAGCCCAGGGACAGCCCAGCGGGGCAATCAGCCCCAGCATTTT. Protein: CASSPGTAQRGNQPQHF.